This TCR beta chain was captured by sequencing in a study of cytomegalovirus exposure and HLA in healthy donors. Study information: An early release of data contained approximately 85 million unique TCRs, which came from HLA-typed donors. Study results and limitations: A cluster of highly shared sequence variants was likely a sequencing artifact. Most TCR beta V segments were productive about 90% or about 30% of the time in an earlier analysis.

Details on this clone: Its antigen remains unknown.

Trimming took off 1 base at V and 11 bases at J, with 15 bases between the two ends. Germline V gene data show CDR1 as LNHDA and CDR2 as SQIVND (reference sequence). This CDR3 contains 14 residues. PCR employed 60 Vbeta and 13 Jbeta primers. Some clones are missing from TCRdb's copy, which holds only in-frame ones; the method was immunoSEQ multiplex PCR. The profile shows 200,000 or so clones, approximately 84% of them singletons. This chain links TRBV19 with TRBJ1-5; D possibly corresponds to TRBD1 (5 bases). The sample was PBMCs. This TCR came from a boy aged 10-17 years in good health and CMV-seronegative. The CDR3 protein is CASSIVADSRAQHF. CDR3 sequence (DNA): TGTGCCAGTAGTATAGTCGCCGACAGCAGGGCCCAGCATTTT.